This TCR beta chain derives from a study of blood T cell repertoires in COVID-19. Data came from immunoSEQ multiplex PCR; TCRdb stores just in-frame clones and leaves some out. The data hold 170,000 or so clones, with about four fifths observed a single time. Germline V lookup: CDR1 MNHNS, CDR2 SASEGT. V was trimmed by 3 bases and J by 0 bases, leaving 12 bases between them. CDR3 length: 15 amino acids. The sequencing sample was made of peripheral blood. The TCR sequence derives from a man between 65 and 85 years old with active or convalescent COVID-19. This chain links TRBV6-1 with TRBJ2-7; D is unresolved. The CDR3 protein is CASSERQLPSYEQYF. CDR3 nucleotides: TGTGCCAGCAGTGAGAGGCAGTTACCCTCCTACGAGCAGTACTTC.